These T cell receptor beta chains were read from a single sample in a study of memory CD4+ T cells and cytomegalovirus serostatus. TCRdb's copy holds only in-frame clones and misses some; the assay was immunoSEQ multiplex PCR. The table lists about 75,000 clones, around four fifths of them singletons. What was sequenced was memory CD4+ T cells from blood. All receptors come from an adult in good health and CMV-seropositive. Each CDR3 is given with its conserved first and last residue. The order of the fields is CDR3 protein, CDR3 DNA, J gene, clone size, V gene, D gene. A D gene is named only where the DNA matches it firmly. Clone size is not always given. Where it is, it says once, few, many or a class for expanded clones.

CASSLAAETQYF | TGTGCCAGCAGCTTGGCCGCAGAGACCCAGTACTTC | TRBJ2-5 | few | TRBV5-4 | NA
CSAPDGRAFF | TGCAGTGCTCCGGACGGAAGAGCTTTCTTT | TRBJ1-1 | NA | TRBV20-1 | NA
CASRRGSSGNTIYF | TGTGCCAGCAGGCGAGGGAGCTCTGGAAACACCATATATTTT | TRBJ1-3 | NA | TRBV6-5 | NA
CASSLGGGGLLYNEQFF | TGTGCCAGCAGCTTGGGAGGCGGGGGGCTGTTGTACAATGAGCAGTTCTTC | TRBJ2-1 | few | TRBV5-4 | TRBD2
CASSLGPGEDYGYTF | TGTGCCAGCAGCTTAGGGCCGGGGGAGGACTATGGCTACACCTTC | TRBJ1-2 | NA | TRBV5-6 | NA
CASSPRLAGGQNEQFF | TGTGCCAGCAGCCCACGACTAGCGGGAGGTCAAAATGAGCAGTTCTTC | TRBJ2-1 | few | TRBV9 | TRBD2
CASSYAGISGNTIYF | TGTGCCAGCAGCTACGCAGGGATCTCTGGAAACACCATATATTTT | TRBJ1-3 | few | TRBV11-2 | NA
CASSWDGVNTEAFF | TGCGCCAGCAGCTGGGACGGCGTGAACACTGAAGCTTTCTTT | TRBJ1-1 | few | TRBV5-1 | NA
CSVSAEVSGANVLTF | TGCAGCGTATCAGCGGAGGTTAGTGGGGCCAACGTCCTGACTTTC | TRBJ2-6 | NA | TRBV29-1 | NA
CASSLTRGTQYF | TGTGCCAGCAGCTTAACCCGGGGGACCCAGTACTTC | TRBJ2-5 | NA | TRBV11-1 | NA
CASSFLRDRPSNQPQHF | TGTGCCAGCAGCTTCCTGCGGGACAGACCAAGCAATCAGCCCCAGCATTTT | TRBJ1-5 | NA | TRBV5-8 | TRBD1
CASSRRDFNSPLHF | TGTGCCAGCAGTCGCAGGGATTTTAATTCACCCCTCCACTTT | TRBJ1-6 | NA | TRBV27 | NA
CASSGTSGIVDTQYF | TGCGCCAGCAGTGGGACTAGCGGGATCGTAGATACGCAGTATTTT | TRBJ2-3 | NA | TRBV10-2 | TRBD2
CASSAGHTPNTEAFF | TGTGCCAGCAGCGCCGGCCACACGCCGAACACTGAAGCTTTCTTT | TRBJ1-1 | NA | TRBV11-3 | NA
CASSERDSRLANEKLFF | TGTGCCAGCAGTGAACGGGACAGTAGGTTAGCTAATGAAAAACTGTTTTTT | TRBJ1-4 | NA | TRBV2 | TRBD1
CASSPNRGGTYEQYF | TGTGCCAGCAGTCCTAACAGGGGGGGAACCTACGAGCAGTACTTC | TRBJ2-7 | NA | TRBV27 | NA
CASNGVPYSGNTIYF | TGTGCCAGCAATGGGGTTCCTTATTCTGGAAACACCATATATTTT | TRBJ1-3 | NA | TRBV28 | NA
CASSVAESYNEQFF | TGCGCCAGCAGTGTTGCCGAATCCTACAATGAGCAGTTCTTC | TRBJ2-1 | NA | TRBV10-2 | NA